Below, one T cell receptor beta chain is given with its context. Its antigen is unknown. The data belong to a study of cytomegalovirus exposure and HLA in healthy donors. About the study: Earlier work reported some 110 million unique TCR beta sequences from 150 million to 200 million T cells. Genotyping showed roughly 86% of almost 400 donors falling in the Caucasian-associated ancestry cluster.

Study results and limitations: Most of the CMV-associated TCR beta chains (in a later analysis) appeared to be HLA-restricted. Listed as cytomegalovirus-associated were 164 TCR beta chains.

The PCR contained 60 Vbeta and 13 Jbeta primers. Sequenced by immunoSEQ multiplex PCR; TCRdb stores in-frame clones only, minus some. The table has some 150,000 clones, about 72% seen once. Trimming cost V 8 bases and J 5 bases; bases outside gene matches: 7. The CDR3 sequence is 14 residues long. Per the germline V gene, CDR1 is MNHNS and CDR2 is SASEGT. The chain joins TRBV6-1 to TRBJ1-5, with 9 bases matching TRBD1. The sequence came from a man aged 25-40 years in good health and CMV-seropositive. Material: PBMCs. The CDR3 coding sequence is TGTGCCAGCGAGACAGGGGGTGACTATCAGCCCCAGCATTTT. As protein: CASETGGDYQPQHF.